This entry lists 8 T cell receptor beta chains sequenced from one sample in a study of Ad26.COV2.S vaccination and SARS-CoV-2 variants. Produced via immunoSEQ multiplex PCR; TCRdb's table is partial and in-frame only. The sample lists fewer than 900,000 clones; roughly 90% were seen once. Documented treatment: around 19 received Ad26.COV2.S at low or high dose, single or two shots; roughly 5 received placebo; per-sample allocation not given. Day 63 after the first vaccine or placebo injection was the time point for sampling. The sample was peripheral blood, taken in a trial of Ad26.COV2.S vaccine versus placebo. These TCRs come from a person between 18 and 59 years old who received the Ad26.COV2.S COVID-19 vaccine or a placebo.

This rearrangement joins TRBV30 to TRBJ2-3; TRBD2 agrees at 7 bases. The germline gives CDR1 GTSNPN, CDR2 SVGIG (reference sequence). The CDR3 contains 16 residues. The V segment lost 3 bases and the J segment 4 bases; nucleotides outside the gene matches: 13. The CDR3 loop is CAWRTFKTSFPDTQYF. Here the CDR3 DNA reads TGTGCCTGGAGAACCTTTAAGACTAGCTTCCCAGATACGCAGTATTTT.

The V call is TRBV4-1, the J call TRBJ1-3, with unresolved D. V lost 11 bases, J lost 5 bases, and 13 bases lay in between. The CDR3 covers 12 residues. Per germline, CDR1 MGHRA and CDR2 YSYEKL. CDR3 region: CAVLGRRNTIYF. In DNA, the CDR3 is TGCGCCGTACTCGGGCGAAGAAACACCATATATTTT.

This clone was recorded only once. The CDR3: CASSSSGQGRNGYTF. The CDR3 DNA reads as TGTGCCAGCAGTTCCTCGGGACAGGGCAGGAATGGCTACACCTTC. V and J are TRBV27 and TRBJ1-2, with TRBD1 matching over 9 bases. This CDR3 is 15 amino acids long. Germline CDR1 is MNHEY and CDR2 is SMNVEV (reference sequence). The trim removed 4 bases at V and 6 bases at J, leaving 9 bases unmatched.

The chain joins TRBV5-1 to TRBJ2-1; 9 nucleotides agree with TRBD1. The CDR3 sequence is 15 residues long. The V segment lost 4 bases and the J segment 6 bases; nucleotides outside the gene matches: 8. The germline gives CDR1 SGHRS, CDR2 YFSETQ. DNA of the CDR3: TGCGCCAGCAGCCCCCGGGACAGGGTAGGCAATGAGCAGTTCTTC. Its translation: CASSPRDRVGNEQFF.

This clone was seen just once. The chain combines TRBV9 with TRBJ2-7; possible D gene TRBD2, 5 bases. The CDR3 length is 13 residues. V was pared by 3 bases and J by 4 bases, with 11 bases between. Germline-derived CDR1 and CDR2 are SGDLS and YYNGEE. Here the CDR3 reads CASSAGSDYEQYF. CDR3 coding DNA: TGTGCCAGCAGCGCGGGGAGCGATTACGAGCAGTACTTC.

The CDR3 DNA sequence: TGTGCCAGCACCGCCGGGACAGGGGGATTCGAGACCCAGTACTTC. Protein product: CASTAGTGGFETQYF. V gene TRBV9 combines with J gene TRBJ2-5, with 11 positions matching TRBD1. The germline V gene has CDR1 SGDLS and CDR2 YYNGEE. The V gene end was trimmed by 6 bases and the J gene end by 5 bases; junction bases not matched to a gene: 9. This CDR3 comprises 15 residues.

The rearrangement links TRBV10-3 to TRBJ1-6; D call uncertain. V was clipped by 4 bases and J by 5 bases, with 9 bases between them. This CDR3 has 14 amino acids. From germline, CDR1 is ENHRY and CDR2 SYGVKD. In nucleotides, the CDR3 is TGTGCCATCAGTGGAGGGCTGAATAATTCACCCCTCCACTTT. This translates into CAISGGLNNSPLHF.

The chain recombines TRBV6-5 with TRBJ1-2; D remains unclear. Trimming cost V 4 bases and J 5 bases, with 11 bases left between them. The CDR3 extends over 13 amino acids. CDR1 and CDR2 from the germline V gene are MNHEY and SVGAGI. The CDR3 protein is CASSSYGPYGYTF. The CDR3 bases are TGTGCCAGCAGTTCCTACGGCCCTTATGGCTACACCTTC.